This TCR beta chain was captured in a study of human T cells and chemical hapten exposure. Study-wide results and caveats: Expanded TCRs created a significantly greater count of big CDR3 similarity clusters than controls did. Donor immune responses may differ from healthy people's, since all donors had alopecia. TCRs above 1 in 1000 frequency did not change with DPC sensitization.

By sample fraction, this clonotype is medium-sized. Its target is not known. Noted time point: patch test 2, 6 weeks after DPC sensitization. Stated treatment: therapeutic diphenylcyclopropenone sensitization with weekly scalp DPC. Donation of samples came from alopecia patients who were 18 to 70 years old and suitable for DPC. Using its own MiXCR run on the RACE reads, TCRdb lists one record per CDR3 protein. The data hold approximately 80,000 distinct CDR3 sequences, with about 10% observed a single time. This CDR3 region has 11 residues. V was cut by 1 base and J by 7 bases, with 4 bases left in between. Germline CDR1 LGHDT, CDR2 YNNKEL (reference sequence).

The chain links TRBV3-1 to TRBJ1-1; D gene unclear. This clonotype was sampled from a woman aged 45-59 years with alopecia areata. Some clones in this sample may be carry-over from other donors' samples. Sequencing used whole blood, obtained in connection with sensitization to the hapten diphenylcyclopropenone (DPC). CDR3 protein: CASSQGGEAFF. CDR3 nucleotides: TGTGCCAGCAGCCAAGGAGGTGAAGCTTTCTTT. The variable domain in full, completed from reference TRBV3-1 and TRBJ1-1, reads DTAVSQTPKYLVTQMGNDKSIKCEQNLGHDTMYWYKQDSKKFLKIMFSYNNKELIINETVPNRFSPKSPDKAHLNLHINSLELGDSAVYFCASSQGGEAFFGQGTRLTVV.